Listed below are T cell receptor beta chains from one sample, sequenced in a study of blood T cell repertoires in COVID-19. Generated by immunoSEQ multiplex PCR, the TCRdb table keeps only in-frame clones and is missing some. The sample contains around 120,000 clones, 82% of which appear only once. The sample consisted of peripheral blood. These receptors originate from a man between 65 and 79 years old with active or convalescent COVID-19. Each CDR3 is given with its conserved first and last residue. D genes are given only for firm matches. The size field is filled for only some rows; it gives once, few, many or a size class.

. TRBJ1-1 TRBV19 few CASTLSGATGWGEAFF TGTGCCAGTACCCTCTCGGGTGCTACAGGCTGGGGCGAAGCTTTCTTT
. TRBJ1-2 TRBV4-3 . CASSQGPTGKGGYTF TGCGCCAGCAGCCAAGGTCCGACAGGTAAAGGTGGCTACACCTTC
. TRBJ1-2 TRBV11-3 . CASSLAGGGGYGYTF TGTGCCAGCAGCTTAGCTGGGGGAGGAGGATATGGCTACACCTTC
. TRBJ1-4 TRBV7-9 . CASSLEYRVNEKLFF TGTGCCAGCAGCTTAGAATACAGGGTGAATGAAAAACTGTTTTTT
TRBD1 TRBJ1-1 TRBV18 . CASSPGDRGITEAFF TGTGCCAGCTCACCAGGGGACAGGGGTATTACTGAAGCTTTCTTT
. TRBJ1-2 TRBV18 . CASSPTSDSNYGYTF TGTGCCAGCTCACCGACTTCGGACAGTAACTATGGCTACACCTTC
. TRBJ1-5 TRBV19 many CASSIFGGNNQPQHF TGTGCCAGTAGTATATTCGGGGGGAACAATCAGCCCCAGCATTTT
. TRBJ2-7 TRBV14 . CASSQRYEQYF TGTGCCAGCAGCCAGAGATACGAGCAGTACTTC
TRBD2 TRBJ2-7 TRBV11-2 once CASSLGVLAGYEQYF TGTGCCAGCAGCTTAGGGGTCCTAGCGGGGTACGAGCAGTACTTC
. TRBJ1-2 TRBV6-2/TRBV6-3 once CASSYSGENYGYTF TGTGCCAGCAGTTACTCCGGGGAAAACTATGGCTACACCTTC
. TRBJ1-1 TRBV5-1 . CASSPGDRNTEAFF TGCGCCAGCAGCCCAGGGGACCGGAACACTGAAGCTTTCTTT
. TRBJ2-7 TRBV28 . CASSLPMRRGFGYEQYF TGTGCCAGCAGTCTACCCATGCGCAGGGGTTTTGGGTACGAGCAGTACTTC
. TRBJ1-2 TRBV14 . CASSQDGAVYGYTF TGTGCCAGCAGCCAAGATGGGGCGGTCTATGGCTACACCTTC
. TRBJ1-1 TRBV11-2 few CASSLEGTVAFF TGTGCCAGCAGCTTAGAAGGGACTGTAGCTTTCTTT
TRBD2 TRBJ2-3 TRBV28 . CASSWGGADTQYF TGTGCCAGCAGTTGGGGGGGAGCAGATACGCAGTATTTT
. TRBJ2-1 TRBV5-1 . CASTHGGTASYNEQFF TGCGCCAGCACCCACGGGGGAACAGCCTCCTACAATGAGCAGTTCTTC
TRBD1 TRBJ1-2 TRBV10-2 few CASSEGDRGPGDGYTF TGCGCCAGCAGTGAGGGTGACAGGGGTCCCGGAGATGGCTACACCTTC
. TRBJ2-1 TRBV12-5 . CASGLVAGGINEQFF TGTGCTAGTGGTTTGGTAGCAGGGGGGATCAATGAGCAGTTCTTC
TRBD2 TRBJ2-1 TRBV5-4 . CASSSSTGLAGGGYFF TGTGCCAGCAGCTCGTCAACGGGACTAGCGGGAGGAGGATACTTCTTC
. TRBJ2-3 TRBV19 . CASSLTDTQYF TGTGCCAGTAGTCTCACAGATACGCAGTATTTT
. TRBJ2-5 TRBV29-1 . CSVEGLGMETQYF TGCAGCGTTGAGGGGCTAGGGATGGAGACCCAGTACTTC
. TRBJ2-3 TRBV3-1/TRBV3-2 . CASSQPGLAPRKNTQYF TGTGCCAGCAGCCAACCGGGACTCGCGCCCCGGAAGAATACGCAGTATTTT
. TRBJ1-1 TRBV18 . CASSSQSQANTEAFF TGTGCCAGCTCATCCCAAAGCCAGGCGAACACTGAAGCTTTCTTT
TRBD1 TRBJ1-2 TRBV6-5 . CASSRQGGGYTF TGTGCCAGCAGTCGACAGGGTGGTGGCTACACCTTC
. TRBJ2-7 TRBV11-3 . CASRSAYEQYF TGTGCCAGCAGGTCGGCCTACGAGCAGTACTTC
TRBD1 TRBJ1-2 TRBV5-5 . CATNRQGVDYGYTF TGTGCCACTAACCGACAGGGTGTGGACTATGGCTACACCTTC
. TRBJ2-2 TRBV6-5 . CASSYSTGSNTGELFF TGTGCCAGCAGTTACTCGACTGGCTCGAACACCGGGGAGCTGTTTTTT
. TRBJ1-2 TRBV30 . CAWSAPGVANGYTF TGTGCCTGGAGTGCCCCAGGGGTAGCTAATGGCTACACCTTC
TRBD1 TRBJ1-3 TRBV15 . CATSRERAGTVPSGNTIYF TGTGCCACCAGCAGAGAACGGGCGGGGACAGTTCCCTCTGGAAACACCATATATTTT
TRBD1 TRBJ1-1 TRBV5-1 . CASSSGQGGTEAFF TGCGCCAGCAGCTCCGGACAGGGGGGCACTGAAGCTTTCTTT
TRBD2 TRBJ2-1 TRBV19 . CASSILHLAGGGNEQFF TGTGCCAGTAGTATACTACACCTAGCGGGAGGAGGCAATGAGCAGTTCTTC
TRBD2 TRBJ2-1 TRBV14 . CASSQLASGGYNEQFF TGTGCCAGCAGCCAACTTGCAAGCGGGGGGTACAATGAGCAGTTCTTC
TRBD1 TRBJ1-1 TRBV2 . CASSERQGAPPHF TGTGCCAGCAGTGAACGCCAGGGGGCGCCTCCCCACTTT
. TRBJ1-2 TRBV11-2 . CASSLAAVHGYTF TGTGCCAGCAGCTTAGCGGCGGTGCATGGCTACACCTTC
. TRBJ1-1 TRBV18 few CASSPPIAGLNTEAFF TGTGCCAGCTCACCACCGATAGCCGGCTTGAACACTGAAGCTTTCTTT
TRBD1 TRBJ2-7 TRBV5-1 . CASSSGQGDYEQYF TGCGCCAGCAGCTCCGGACAGGGGGACTACGAGCAGTACTTC
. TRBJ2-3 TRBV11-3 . CASSSGHAVDTQYF TGTGCCAGCAGCTCAGGACACGCCGTTGATACGCAGTATTTT
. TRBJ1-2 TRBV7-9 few CASSPTDYGYTF TGTGCCAGCAGCCCTACCGACTATGGCTACACCTTC
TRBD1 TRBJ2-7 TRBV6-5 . CASFRDRASEQYF TGTGCCAGCTTTCGGGACAGGGCTTCCGAGCAGTACTTC
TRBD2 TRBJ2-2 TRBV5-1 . CASSLKIAGAAGELFF TGCGCCAGCAGCTTGAAAATAGCGGGAGCGGCCGGGGAGCTGTTTTTT
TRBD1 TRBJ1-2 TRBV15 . CATSRPGQGAVGYTF TGTGCCACCAGCAGACCGGGACAGGGGGCTGTTGGCTACACCTTC
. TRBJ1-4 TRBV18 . CASSPRQANEKLFF TGTGCCAGCTCACCACGACAGGCTAATGAAAAACTGTTTTTT
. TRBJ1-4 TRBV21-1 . CASSTGTDYEKLFF TGTGCCAGCAGCACCGGGACTGACTATGAAAAACTGTTTTTT
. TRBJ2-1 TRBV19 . CASRTIVAGGYNEQFF TGTGCCAGTAGGACCATCGTGGCGGGCGGTTACAATGAGCAGTTCTTC
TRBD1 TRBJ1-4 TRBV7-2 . CASSSTGDINEKLFF TGTGCCAGCAGCTCAACAGGGGATATTAATGAAAAACTGTTTTTT
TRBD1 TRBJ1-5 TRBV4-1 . CASSQVPTGGALGPQHF TGCGCCAGCAGCCAAGTTCCGACAGGGGGTGCGCTGGGACCCCAGCATTTT
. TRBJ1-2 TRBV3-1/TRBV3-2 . CASSQAGVNYGYTF TGTGCCAGCAGCCAAGCAGGGGTTAACTATGGCTACACCTTC